These 21 T cell receptor beta chains share one sample of origin, sequenced in a study of response to subunit inactivated influenza vaccine. TCRdb ran MiXCR on the RT-PCR reads and lists one entry per CDR3 protein. Of roughly 710,000 distinct CDR3 sequences listed, less than 15% are singletons. The sample consisted of PBMCs from blood, taken around 14 days before vaccination. The receptors stem from a man between 50 and 59 years old who received an inactivated influenza vaccine.

This clonotype has more than one count but fewer than ten. The V and J genes are TRBV5-6 and TRBJ1-2; no reliable D call. V was cut by 4 bases and J by 4 bases, with 14 bases left in between. The CDR3 runs to 14 residues. CDR1 is SGHDT and CDR2 is YYEEEE in the germline V gene. CDR3 in DNA: TGTGCCAGCAGCGCCGGGTCCCGAAGCTATGGCTACACCTTC. Protein: CASSAGSRSYGYTF.

The V gene is TRBV5-4, the J gene TRBJ2-2; possibly TRBD1 for D (6 bases). Germline values: CDR1 SGHNT, CDR2 YYREEE (reference sequence). The CDR3 has 15 amino acids. V dropped 4 bases and J dropped 3 bases, with 13 bases sitting between them. CDR3 protein: CASSARQEYTGELFF. In DNA, the CDR3 is TGTGCCAGCAGCGCTCGACAGGAGTACACCGGGGAGCTGTTTTTT.

A note on this clonotype: A much larger clone lies a single base off, so this may be a read error. The chain couples TRBV12-3 or TRBV12-4 to TRBJ2-7; a weak D match, TRBD2 (5 bases). Trimming left V 2 bases short and J 9 bases short, with 11 bases between. The CDR3 consists of 12 residues. Here the CDR3 reads CASSLRGIGQYF. DNA for the CDR3: TGTGCCAGCAGTTTACGAGGGATCGGGCAGTACTTC.

This sequence joins TRBV7-9 and TRBJ1-2; TRBD1 matches 7 bases. V lost 5 bases, J lost 0 bases, and 6 bases stayed unmatched. The CDR3 totals 15 residues. Germline V gene sequence: CDR1 SEHNR, CDR2 FQNEAQ (reference sequence). DNA of the CDR3: TGTGCCAGCAGCGTCTTGACAGGGTCTAACTATGGCTACACCTTC. It yields the protein CASSVLTGSNYGYTF.

This clonotype has a count of ten or more. V is TRBV2 and J is TRBJ1-1, with unresolved D. Germline V CDR1 and CDR2: SNHLY, FYNNEI. The CDR3 covers 10 residues. The V and J ends lost 5 bases and 8 bases respectively, with 6 bases between them. CDR3 sequence reads: CASSHAEAFF. CDR3 in DNA: TGTGCCAGCAGTCACGCAGAAGCTTTCTTT.

The gene calls are TRBV10-3 and TRBJ1-5; D not resolved. The germline V and J ends were trimmed by 6 bases and 1 base, with 13 bases remaining between them. The CDR3 is 15 residues long. Germline loops: CDR1 ENHRY, CDR2 SYGVKD. CDR3 loop: CAIRGEVGSNQPQHF. The CDR3, as DNA: TGTGCCATCAGGGGAGAGGTAGGGAGCAATCAGCCCCAGCATTTT.

In this sample, this clonotype turned up many times. The chain has TRBV2 and TRBJ1-2; maybe TRBD1 (5 bases). Trimming cost V 4 bases and J 11 bases, with 17 bases left between them. The CDR3 contains 13 residues. CDR1 and CDR2 (germline): SNHLY, FYNNEI. CDR3 DNA sequence: TGTGCCAGCAGTGTATCGGCAGGGAGAGAGTACACCTTC. Amino acid sequence: CASSVSAGREYTF.

This clonotype was found a few times. The J gene is TRBJ1-2, the V gene TRBV7-9, with 7 nucleotides matching TRBD1. Germline lookup yields CDR1 SEHNR and CDR2 FQNEAQ (reference sequence). Trimming removed 4 bases from V and 7 bases from J; junction bases left unmatched: 6. This CDR3 contains 13 residues. As DNA, the CDR3 is TGTGCCAGCAGCTCAGGACAGGCAGGTGGCTACACCTTC. Its protein is CASSSGQAGGYTF. Looking up the rest from reference TRBV7-9 and TRBJ1-2 gives the full variable domain: DTGVSQNPRHKITKRGQNVTFRCDPISEHNRLYWYRQTLGQGPEFLTYFQNEAQLEKSRLLSDRFSAERPKGSFSTLEIQRTEQGDSAMYLCASSSGQAGGYTFGSGTRLTVV.

This sequence joins TRBV5-6 and TRBJ1-6; D may be TRBD1 (5 bases). Per the germline V gene, CDR1 is SGHDT and CDR2 is YYEEEE. Trimming removed 3 bases at V and 9 bases at J, with 19 bases between. This CDR3 contains 16 residues. Written as DNA, the CDR3 is TGTGCCAGCAGCTCCCGCCCGACAGTGGCTCTTTCACCCCTCCACTTT. Encoded protein: CASSSRPTVALSPLHF.

The chain employs TRBV28 and TRBJ2-5; TRBD2 is a possible D gene (6 bases). V was clipped by 8 bases and J by 7 bases, with 14 bases between them. Germline V gene lookup returns CDR1 MDHEN and CDR2 SYDVKM. The CDR3 sequence is 12 residues long. CDR3 nucleotide sequence: TGTGCCAGCCGGCGGGGATCGGGGACCCAGTACTTC. This encodes CASRRGSGTQYF.

This clonotype has only a few counts. The chain has TRBV7-3 and TRBJ2-5; 13 positions match TRBD2. V lost 7 bases to trimming and J lost 5 bases; unmatched junction nucleotides: 13. Germline V gene data show CDR1 as SGHTA and CDR2 as FQGTGA. This CDR3 comprises 17 residues. CDR3 DNA sequence: TGTGCCAGCACCTCCGGGACTAGCGGGAAAACCCCGGAGACCCAGTACTTC. Translated, it gives CASTSGTSGKTPETQYF.

In DNA form, the CDR3 reads TGTGCCAGTAGTATGGGACGGGAGACCCAGTACTTC. It codes for CASSMGRETQYF. The V and J genes are TRBV19 and TRBJ2-5; D may match TRBD1 or TRBD2 (5 bases each). The germline gives CDR1 LNHDA, CDR2 SQIVND (reference sequence). The CDR3 contains 12 residues. V shed 3 bases and J shed 5 bases, with 7 bases lying between them.

This clonotype was observed many times. The chain combines TRBV29-1 with TRBJ1-1, with D hard to call. Trimming took off 5 bases at V and 1 base at J, with 11 bases between the two ends. Germline loops: CDR1 SQVTM, CDR2 ANQGSEA. The CDR3 is 13 amino acids. CDR3 amino acids: CSVIRATNTEAFF. CDR3 nucleotides: TGCAGCGTTATAAGGGCCACGAACACTGAAGCTTTCTTT.

The J gene is TRBJ2-1, the V gene TRBV9; 9 nucleotides align to TRBD2. The CDR3 is 17 residues long. V gave up 0 bases and J gave up 1 base; unmatched junction bases: 5. Germline assignment: CDR1 SGDLS and CDR2 YYNGEE. As DNA, the CDR3 is TGTGCCAGCAGCGTAGTTGGTAGCGGGAGTTCCTACAATGAGCAGTTCTTC. Translated, it gives CASSVVGSGSSYNEQFF.

This clonotype was recorded at least ten times. The chain links TRBV5-5 to TRBJ2-6; a weak D match, TRBD1 (5 bases). The CDR3 consists of 14 residues. Germline loops: CDR1 SGHKS, CDR2 YYEKEE (reference sequence). The ends were cut back, 4 bases at V and 2 bases at J, with 7 bases in the middle. The CDR3 nucleotides are TGTGCCAGCAGCCGGACAACTGGGGCCAACGTCCTGACTTTC. Encoded protein: CASSRTTGANVLTF.

The rearrangement uses TRBV5-5 and TRBJ2-1, with D perhaps TRBD2 (6 bases). This CDR3 has 15 residues. With 1 base removed from V and 2 bases from J, the gap between germline ends came to 10 bases. Germline V lookup: CDR1 SGHKS, CDR2 YYEKEE (reference sequence). The CDR3: CASSLPWEAYNEQFF. The DNA of the CDR3 is TGTGCCAGCAGCTTGCCCTGGGAGGCCTACAATGAGCAGTTCTTC.

A few counts support this clonotype. The chain links TRBV6-2 or TRBV6-3 to TRBJ2-7; 7 bases map to TRBD1. The V gene end was trimmed by 7 bases and the J gene end by 2 bases; junction bases not matched to a gene: 8. Germline V gene sequence: CDR1 MNHEY, CDR2 SVGEGT. The CDR3 contains 14 residues. DNA for the CDR3: TGTGCCAGCAAAGCACAGGGGCGCACCTACGAGCAGTACTTC. Translated, it gives CASKAQGRTYEQYF.

There are a few counts of this clonotype. This chain uses TRBV29-1 with TRBJ2-5; 9 positions match TRBD2. The germline CDR1 and CDR2 sequences are SQVTM and ANQGSEA. The V gene end was trimmed by 1 base and the J gene end by 1 base; junction bases not matched to a gene: 4. This CDR3 spans 15 amino acids. In nucleotides, the CDR3 is TGCAGCGTTGAAGGTCTAGCGGGGAGCCAAGAGACCCAGTACTTC. Translating gives CSVEGLAGSQETQYF. Together with reference TRBV29-1 and TRBJ2-5, the CDR3 gives the full variable domain: SAVISQKPSRDICQRGTSLTIQCQVDSQVTMMFWYRQQPGQSLTLIATANQGSEATYESGFVIDKFPISRPNLTFSTLTVSNMSPEDSSIYLCSVEGLAGSQETQYFGPGTRLLVL.

The genes are TRBV12-3 or TRBV12-4 and TRBJ2-7, with 8 bases identical to TRBD2. The CDR3 is made up of 16 amino acids. Trimming at V came to 5 bases and at J to 7 bases, leaving 16 bases not matched to a gene. Here the CDR3 reads CASSPVISGRAGEQYF. For the CDR3, the DNA is TGTGCCAGCAGTCCGGTGATCAGCGGGAGAGCGGGTGAGCAGTACTTC.

This clonotype was detected many times. The rearrangement uses TRBV20-1 and TRBJ2-7, with 9 bases identical to TRBD2. The CDR3 length is 16 residues. The germline V gene has CDR1 DFQATT and CDR2 SNEGSKA (reference sequence). Trimming took 2 bases from V and 5 from J; bases not matched to a gene: 13. The DNA for the CDR3 is TGCAGTGCTAGACCTCGGGGCGGACTAGCGTTAAACGAGCAGTACTTC. As protein: CSARPRGGLALNEQYF.

V and J are TRBV6-2 or TRBV6-3 and TRBJ2-1, with TRBD2 as a possible D gene (5 bases). Trimming took 2 bases from V and 6 from J, leaving 8 bases between them. Germline V CDR1 and CDR2: MNHEY, SVGEGT. CDR3 length: 13 amino acids. CDR3 nucleotide sequence: TGTGCCAGCAGTTACCACCGGGGCAATGAGCAGTTCTTC. Its translation: CASSYHRGNEQFF.